This is a list of T cell receptor beta chains from one sample in a study of T-cell reconstitution after alpha-beta-depleted transplantation in children. TCRdb recomputed calls from the PCR reads with MiXCR, one row per CDR3 protein. This table holds approximately 390,000 distinct CDR3 sequences, approximately 10% found once. The specimen was PBMCs from the stem cell graft donor, collected from the stem cell graft. These receptors were collected from a human donor who donated a stem cell graft to a child with acute myeloid leukemia. Each CDR3 is given without its conserved first and last residue.

V,CDR3
TRBV7-9,ASSSLYTEAF
TRBV19,ASSIGGARQPQH
TRBV12-3/TRBV12-4,ASSSPEYQETQY
TRBV27,ASSLGWKTTDTQY
TRBV9,ASSVSGSGNPNTEAF
TRBV6-2/TRBV6-3,ASSDRGLTDNQPQH
TRBV6-5,ASSYWGAGEKNIQY
TRBV29-1,SVETGQGADYGYT
TRBV10-3,ATRTSGGQETQY
TRBV20-1,SARAVTEAF
TRBV5-1,ASSSTSGSRSYEQY
TRBV25-1,ASGGTGATEAF
TRBV7-8,ASSLKIAGGPDTGELF
TRBV3-1,ASNIGRYNSPLH
TRBV12-3/TRBV12-4,ASSEGLAGGFETQY
TRBV5-1,ASSSDREYNEQF
TRBV7-9,ASSPSSGLVNTEAF
TRBV5-5,ASSGTGARSPYYGYT
TRBV20-1,SAVALAGVWEQF
TRBV7-9,ASSLELRSGANVLT
TRBV30,AWSVRGFRYGYT
TRBV5-1,ASTGEVMNTEAF
TRBV29-1,SVETRVQGGMGGYT
TRBV11-1,ASSLGGPPTNYGYT
TRBV19,ASSIERLSGANVLT
TRBV12-3/TRBV12-4,ASRPREGTEAF
TRBV10-3,AISQQGRDEQF
TRBV7-9,ASSPSHPGLAGGEQY
TRBV7-3,ASSFLPGTSGDEQF
TRBV3-1,ASSQEGYEQF
TRBV5-1,ASSSTTGSSGANVLT
TRBV5-1,ASSKGLAGVQETQY
TRBV3-1,ASSPVAGGPERF
TRBV29-1,SVEDAAQETQY
TRBV5-1,ASSFMAQRDSPLH
TRBV6-1,ASSETQGDYEQY
TRBV30,AWGELRQGHEQY
TRBV29-1,SVALAGAQETQY
TRBV12-3/TRBV12-4,ASSSQGWTEKLF
TRBV20-1,RPSGTVNQPQH
TRBV5-1,ASSVLQGAFSEQF
TRBV9,ASSGRGQVAGELF
TRBV7-9,ASSHQDSYQETQY
TRBV29-1,SGDDRAGFNEQF
TRBV30,ARKGQDLPEQF
TRBV6-2/TRBV6-3,ASTGKTGTRYNEQF